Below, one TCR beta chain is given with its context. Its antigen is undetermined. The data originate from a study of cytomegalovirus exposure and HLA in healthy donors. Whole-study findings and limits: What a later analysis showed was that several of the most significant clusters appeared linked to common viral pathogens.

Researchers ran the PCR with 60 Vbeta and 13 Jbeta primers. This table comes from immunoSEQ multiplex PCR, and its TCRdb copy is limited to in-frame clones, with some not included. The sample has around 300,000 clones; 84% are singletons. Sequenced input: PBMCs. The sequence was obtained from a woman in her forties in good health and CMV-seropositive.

The CDR3 protein is CASSITQGGHTEAFF. The CDR3 DNA follows: TGTGCCAGTAGTATAACGCAGGGGGGTCACACTGAAGCTTTCTTT. The chain couples TRBV19 to TRBJ1-1, with 7 bases lining up with TRBD1. J gave up 3 bases and V 2 bases, and 6 bases lay outside the gene matches. Per germline, CDR1 LNHDA and CDR2 SQIVND (reference sequence). The CDR3 consists of 15 residues. The variable domain in full, with the rest retrieved from reference TRBV19 and TRBJ1-1, is DGGITQSPKYLFRKEGQNVTLSCEQNLNHDAMYWYRQDPGQGLRLIYYSQIVNDFQKGDIAEGYSVSREKKESFPLTVTSAQKNPTAFYLCASSITQGGHTEAFFGQGTRLTVV.